A selection of T cell receptor beta chains follows, all from one sample in a study of cytomegalovirus exposure and HLA in healthy donors. Using immunoSEQ multiplex PCR, the repertoire was profiled, and TCRdb retains in-frame clones only, with some absent. This sample carries fewer than 200,000 clones, more than 70% of them seen once, and the ten largest clones take approximately 1.6%. The sample consisted of PBMCs. These receptors came from a male donor in good health and CMV-seronegative. The CDR3 runs from the conserved cysteine through the conserved F or W. The order of the fields is J gene, V gene, clone size, D gene, CDR3 protein, CDR3 DNA. D genes are given only for firm matches. Size is stated for part of the rows, as once, few or many counts, or as a class when the clone is expanded.

TRBJ1-2 TRBV19 NA NA CASSVGRSLGYTF TGTGCCAGTAGTGTGGGCAGGTCTCTTGGCTACACCTTC
TRBJ1-1 TRBV18 NA NA CASSPSSGKDTEAFF TGTGCCAGCTCACCATCTTCCGGGAAGGACACTGAAGCTTTCTTT
TRBJ1-6 TRBV15 NA NA CATKGNMDSPLHF TGTGCCACAAAGGGGAATATGGATTCACCCCTCCACTTT
TRBJ2-5 TRBV7-8 once NA CASSQDIQETQYF TGTGCCAGCAGTCAGGACATCCAAGAGACCCAGTACTTC
TRBJ2-7 TRBV6-5 NA NA CASSRLVGIYEQYF TGTGCCAGCAGTAGACTAGTCGGAATCTACGAGCAGTACTTC
TRBJ2-2 TRBV7-9 NA TRBD1 CASSLWTGSRELFF TGTGCCAGCAGCTTATGGACAGGTAGCCGGGAGCTGTTTTTT
TRBJ1-2 TRBV5-1 few TRBD1 CASRGTAVYGYTF TGCGCCAGCCGAGGGACAGCGGTATATGGCTACACCTTC
TRBJ2-1 TRBV21-1 NA NA CASSKTLSSYNEQFF TGTGCCAGCAGCAAAACCCTAAGCTCCTACAATGAGCAGTTCTTC
TRBJ2-7 TRBV5-4 NA NA CASSLKTADSYEQYF TGTGCCAGCAGCTTGAAAACAGCAGACTCCTACGAGCAGTACTTC
TRBJ2-7 TRBV27 NA NA CASRGGGTYEQYF TGTGCCAGCAGAGGCGGCGGGACCTACGAGCAGTACTTC
TRBJ1-1 TRBV19 NA NA CASSIPRVVWAEAFF TGTGCCAGTAGTATTCCCAGGGTGGTGTGGGCTGAAGCTTTCTTT
TRBJ2-2 TRBV29-1 NA TRBD1 CSVVGQGNTGELFF TGCAGCGTTGTAGGACAGGGAAACACCGGGGAGCTGTTTTTT
TRBJ2-7 TRBV18 NA TRBD1 CASSPGQGRYEQYF TGTGCCAGCTCACCAGGACAGGGCCGTTACGAGCAGTACTTC
TRBJ2-7 TRBV30 few NA CAWSWGHSSYEQYF TGTGCCTGGAGCTGGGGACATAGCTCCTACGAGCAGTACTTC
TRBJ2-5 TRBV5-6 NA NA CASSGNYGEETQYF TGTGCCAGCAGCGGAAACTACGGGGAAGAGACCCAGTACTTC
TRBJ2-1 TRBV6-5 NA NA CASSSPTGWNEQFF TGTGCCAGCAGTTCACCTACAGGGTGGAATGAGCAGTTCTTC
TRBJ1-1 TRBV7-3 NA NA CASSPGLGGNTEAFF TGTGCCAGCAGCCCAGGCCTCGGGGGGAACACTGAAGCTTTCTTT
TRBJ1-4 TRBV29-1 NA NA CSYRLNEKLFF TGCAGCTATCGGTTGAATGAAAAACTGTTTTTT
TRBJ1-1 TRBV7-9 few NA CASSYPPTGSVTEAFF TGTGCCAGCAGCTACCCCCCGACAGGAAGTGTGACTGAAGCTTTCTTT
TRBJ2-7 TRBV6-1 NA NA CASARGSYEQYF TGTGCCAGCGCCAGAGGCTCCTACGAGCAGTACTTC
TRBJ1-5 TRBV10-3 few TRBD1 CAISGDRGNQPQHF TGTGCCATCAGTGGGGACAGGGGTAATCAGCCCCAGCATTTT
TRBJ1-4 TRBV7-9 once NA CASSERQRPNEKLFF TGTGCCAGCAGCGAACGACAGCGCCCTAATGAAAAACTGTTTTTT
TRBJ2-3 TRBV4-1 NA NA CASSQDTQGPGDTQYF TGCGCCAGCAGCCAAGACACTCAGGGGCCAGGGGATACGCAGTATTTT
TRBJ2-7 TRBV4-1 NA NA CASSHLLTGTYSYEQYF TGCGCCAGCAGCCACCTCCTAACCGGGACATATTCCTACGAGCAGTACTTC
TRBJ1-2 TRBV5-4 NA NA CASSSGGPVYGYTF TGTGCCAGCAGCTCCGGGGGGCCCGTCTATGGCTACACCTTC
TRBJ1-2 TRBV9 once TRBD1 CASSVGPIDRGPYYGYTF TGTGCCAGCAGCGTAGGGCCCATCGACAGGGGTCCTTACTATGGCTACACCTTC
TRBJ1-1 TRBV6-6 NA TRBD1 CASSYATGSEAFF TGTGCCAGCAGTTACGCGACAGGGTCTGAAGCTTTCTTT
TRBJ2-5 TRBV9 NA NA CASSLAGTRGTQYF TGTGCCAGCAGCCTGGCCGGGACGCGGGGGACCCAGTACTTC
TRBJ2-1 TRBV5-4 NA NA CASSLWATESSYNEQFF TGTGCCAGCAGCTTGTGGGCCACAGAGAGCTCCTACAATGAGCAGTTCTTC
TRBJ2-1 TRBV14 NA TRBD2 CASSGPRSGRIYNEQFF TGTGCCAGCAGCGGTCCCCGTAGCGGGCGGATCTACAATGAGCAGTTCTTC
TRBJ2-5 TRBV9 NA NA CASGRADQETQYF TGTGCCAGCGGGCGGGCGGACCAAGAGACCCAGTACTTC
TRBJ2-7 TRBV7-9 NA NA CASSQGGVNEQYF TGTGCCAGCAGCCAGGGCGGGGTGAACGAGCAGTACTTC
TRBJ1-2 TRBV6-5 NA NA CASSYAGIYGYTF TGTGCCAGCAGTTACGCAGGGATCTATGGCTACACCTTC
TRBJ1-2 TRBV25-1 NA TRBD1 CASSETGGGRGYTF TGTGCCAGCAGTGAAACAGGGGGAGGTAGAGGCTACACCTTC
TRBJ2-5 TRBV27 NA NA CASSLAPWSHQETQYF TGTGCCAGCAGTCTAGCCCCCTGGAGCCACCAAGAGACCCAGTACTTC
TRBJ2-1 TRBV7-9 NA TRBD2 CASSLVPGLTNEQFF TGTGCCAGCAGCTTAGTCCCGGGACTAACCAATGAGCAGTTCTTC
TRBJ2-1 TRBV7-8 NA NA CASSPQEGAYEQFF TGTGCCAGCAGCCCTCAGGAGGGGGCATATGAGCAGTTCTTC
TRBJ2-5 TRBV2 NA TRBD2 CASSGIIAGETQYF TGTGCCAGCAGTGGTATCATAGCGGGAGAGACCCAGTACTTC
TRBJ1-5 TRBV18 NA TRBD1 CASSTGGRSQPQHF TGTGCCAGCTCGACAGGGGGCAGGAGTCAGCCCCAGCATTTT
TRBJ1-1 TRBV11-1 once NA CASSFPGVEAFF TGTGCCAGCAGCTTTCCGGGTGTTGAAGCTTTCTTT
TRBJ2-3 TRBV25-1 NA NA CASSAFGGVGTQYF TGTGCCAGCAGTGCCTTCGGAGGAGTTGGTACGCAGTATTTT
TRBJ2-5 TRBV5-4 NA TRBD1 CASSMGAGQGAGETQYF TGTGCCAGCAGCATGGGAGCGGGACAGGGGGCCGGTGAGACCCAGTACTTC
TRBJ1-1 TRBV4-2 NA NA CASSQEGVGTEAFF TGTGCCAGCAGCCAAGAAGGGGTAGGCACTGAAGCTTTCTTT
TRBJ1-3 TRBV6-1 NA NA CASLDTGWGNTIYF TGTGCCAGCCTTGATACAGGGTGGGGAAACACCATATATTTT
TRBJ2-3 TRBV5-4 NA NA CASSLQANSGTDTQYF TGTGCCAGCAGCTTGCAGGCAAATTCGGGCACAGATACGCAGTATTTT
TRBJ2-7 TRBV6-1 NA NA CASGVSQGYEQYF TGTGCCAGCGGGGTCTCTCAGGGCTACGAGCAGTACTTC
TRBJ2-7 TRBV7-8 NA NA CASSTLGRDYEQYF TGTGCCAGCAGCACCCTCGGGCGGGACTACGAGCAGTACTTC
TRBJ2-7 TRBV15 NA NA CATSRDGQRRGEQYF TGTGCCACCAGCAGAGACGGACAGAGGAGAGGCGAGCAGTACTTC
TRBJ1-2 TRBV29-1 NA TRBD1 CSVPGQGLYGYTF TGCAGCGTCCCAGGACAGGGCTTATATGGCTACACCTTC
TRBJ2-7 TRBV7-9 NA NA CASSLADGSYEQYF TGTGCCAGCAGCTTAGCGGACGGGAGCTACGAGCAGTACTTC
TRBJ1-1 TRBV6-5 NA TRBD1 CASSLGQGAGSTEAFF TGTGCCAGCAGTTTAGGACAGGGGGCTGGGAGCACTGAAGCTTTCTTT
TRBJ2-7 TRBV11-3 few TRBD1 CASSAQGKEQYF TGTGCCAGCAGCGCACAGGGGAAAGAGCAGTACTTC